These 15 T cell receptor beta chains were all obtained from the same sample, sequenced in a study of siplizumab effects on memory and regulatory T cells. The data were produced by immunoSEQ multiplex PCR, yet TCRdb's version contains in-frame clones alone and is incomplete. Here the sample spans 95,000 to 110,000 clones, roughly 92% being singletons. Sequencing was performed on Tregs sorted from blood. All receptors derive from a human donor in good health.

In DNA form, the CDR3 reads TGTGCCAGCAGCCCCCCGGGACGGGGAGTGGAGCAGTACTTC. Its translation: CASSPPGRGVEQYF. The gene calls are TRBV7-9 and TRBJ2-7; D possibly uses TRBD1 or TRBD2 (5 bases each). The germline V gene encodes CDR1 SEHNR and CDR2 FQNEAQ (reference sequence). Trimming shortened V by 5 bases and J by 7 bases, and 18 bases separated the two germline ends. This CDR3 spans 14 amino acids.

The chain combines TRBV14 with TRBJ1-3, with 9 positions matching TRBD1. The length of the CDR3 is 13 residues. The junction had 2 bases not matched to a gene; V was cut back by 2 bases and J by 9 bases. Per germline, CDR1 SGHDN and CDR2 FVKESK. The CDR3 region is CASSQHRGLTIYF. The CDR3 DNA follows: TGTGCCAGCAGCCAACACAGGGGGCTCACCATATATTTT. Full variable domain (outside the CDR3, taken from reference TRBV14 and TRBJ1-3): EAGVTQFPSHSVIEKGQTVTLRCDPISGHDNLYWYRRVMGKEIKFLLHFVKESKQDESGMPNNRFLAERTGGTYSTLKVQPAELEDSGVYFCASSQHRGLTIYFGEGSWLTVV.

The CDR3 region is CASDSTRSTGHSYEQYF. The CDR3 DNA sequence: TGTGCCAGCGACTCCACTAGGTCGACAGGCCACTCCTACGAGCAGTACTTC. This chain connects TRBV7-9 to TRBJ2-7; D possibly corresponds to TRBD1 (6 bases). Trimming shortened V by 8 bases and J by 0 bases, and 23 bases separated the two germline ends. The length of the CDR3 is 17 residues. Germline CDR1 and CDR2: SEHNR and FQNEAQ (reference sequence).

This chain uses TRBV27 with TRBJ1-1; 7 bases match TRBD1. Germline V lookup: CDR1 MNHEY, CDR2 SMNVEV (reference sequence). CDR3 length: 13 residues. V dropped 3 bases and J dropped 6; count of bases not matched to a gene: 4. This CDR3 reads CASSLSRGSEAFF. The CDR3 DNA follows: TGTGCCAGCAGTTTGTCCAGGGGGTCTGAAGCTTTCTTT.

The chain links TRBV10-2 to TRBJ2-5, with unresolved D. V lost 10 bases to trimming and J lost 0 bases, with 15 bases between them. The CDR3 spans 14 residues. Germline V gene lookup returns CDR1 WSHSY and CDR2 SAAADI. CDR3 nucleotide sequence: TGCGCCACCCAAAGTAGTCCTAACCAAGAGACCCAGTACTTC. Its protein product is CATQSSPNQETQYF.

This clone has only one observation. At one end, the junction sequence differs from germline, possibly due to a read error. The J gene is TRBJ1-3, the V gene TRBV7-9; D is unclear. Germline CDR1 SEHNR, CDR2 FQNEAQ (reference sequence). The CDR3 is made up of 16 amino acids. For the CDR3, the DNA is TGTGCCAGCAGGTTAGGCGGTCTCCTCGATGGAAACACCATATATTTT. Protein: CASRLGGLLDGNTIYF.

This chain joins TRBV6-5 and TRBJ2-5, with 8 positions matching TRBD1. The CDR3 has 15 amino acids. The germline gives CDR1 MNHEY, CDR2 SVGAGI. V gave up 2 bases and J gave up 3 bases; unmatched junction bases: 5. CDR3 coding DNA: TGTGCCAGCAGTTACCGCGGACAGGGTGAAGAGACCCAGTACTTC. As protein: CASSYRGQGEETQYF.

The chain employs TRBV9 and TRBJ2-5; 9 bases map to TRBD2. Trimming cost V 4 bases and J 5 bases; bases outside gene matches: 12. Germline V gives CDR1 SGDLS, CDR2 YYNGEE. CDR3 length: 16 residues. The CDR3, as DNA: TGTGCCAGCAGCACAGGCTTCGCGGGAGGGTCGGAGACCCAGTACTTC. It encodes CASSTGFAGGSETQYF.

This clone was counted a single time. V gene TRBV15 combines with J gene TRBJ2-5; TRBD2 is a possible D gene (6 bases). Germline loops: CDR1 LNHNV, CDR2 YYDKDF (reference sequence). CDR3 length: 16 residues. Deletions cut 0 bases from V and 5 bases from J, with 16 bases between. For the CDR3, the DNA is TGTGCCACCAGCAGAGATTCACTCGGCGGGGAGGAGACCCAGTACTTC. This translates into CATSRDSLGGEETQYF.

The CDR3, as DNA: TGTGCCAGCAGCTTTACACAGGGGGCGAGCTATGGCTACACCTTC. As protein: CASSFTQGASYGYTF. The chain recombines TRBV7-2 with TRBJ1-2, with TRBD1 identical over 9 bases. The CDR3 is made up of 15 amino acids. Germline loops: CDR1 SGHTA, CDR2 FQGNSA. The V gene end was trimmed by 3 bases and the J gene end by 4 bases; junction bases not matched to a gene: 6.

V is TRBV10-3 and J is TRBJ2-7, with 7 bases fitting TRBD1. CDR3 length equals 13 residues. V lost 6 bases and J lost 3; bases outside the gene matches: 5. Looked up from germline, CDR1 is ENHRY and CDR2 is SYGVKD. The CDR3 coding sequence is TGTGCCATCAGGGGGGACAGAGGCTACGAGCAGTACTTC. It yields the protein CAIRGDRGYEQYF.

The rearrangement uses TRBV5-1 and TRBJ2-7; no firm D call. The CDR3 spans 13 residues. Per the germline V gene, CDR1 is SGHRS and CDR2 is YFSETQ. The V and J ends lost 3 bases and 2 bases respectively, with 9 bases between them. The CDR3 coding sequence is TGCGCCAGCAGCTCAGGCGGAGCCTACGAGCAGTACTTC. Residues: CASSSGGAYEQYF. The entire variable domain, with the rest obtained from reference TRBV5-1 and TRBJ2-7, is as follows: KAGVTQTPRYLIKTRGQQVTLSCSPISGHRSVSWYQQTPGQGLQFLFEYFSETQRNKGNFPGRFSGRQFSNSRSEMNVSTLELGDSALYLCASSSGGAYEQYFGPGTRLTVT.

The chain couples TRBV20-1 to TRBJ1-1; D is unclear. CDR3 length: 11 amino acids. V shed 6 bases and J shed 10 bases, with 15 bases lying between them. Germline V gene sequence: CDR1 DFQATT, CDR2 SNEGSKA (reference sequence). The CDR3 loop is CSATGLPGAFF. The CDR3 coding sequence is TGCAGTGCCACGGGCCTCCCCGGAGCTTTCTTT.

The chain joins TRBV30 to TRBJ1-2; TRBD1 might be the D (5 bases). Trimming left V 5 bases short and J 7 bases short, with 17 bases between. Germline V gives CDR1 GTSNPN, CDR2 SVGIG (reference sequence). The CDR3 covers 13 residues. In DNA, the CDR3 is TGTGCCTGGTCGATGCTGGGGCGGGGTGGCTACACCTTC. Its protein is CAWSMLGRGGYTF.

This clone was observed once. The CDR3 loop reads CAITRDRNYGYTF. In DNA form, the CDR3 reads TGTGCCATCACCAGGGACAGGAACTATGGCTACACCTTC. This chain uses TRBV10-3 with TRBJ1-2; 8 bases are a match to TRBD1. The ends lost 7 bases at V and 2 bases at J; junction bases unmatched: 3. The CDR3 runs 13 residues. Germline lookup yields CDR1 ENHRY and CDR2 SYGVKD.